This T cell receptor beta chain derives from a study of early stage breast cancer tumors (TCRdb year 2017). Background for the entire study: Of the approximately 15 invasive breast tumors, roughly eleven were found to be estrogen receptor-positive, progesterone receptor-positive and HER2-negative. On average, each sample had 9 to 10-fold read coverage. The samples as a whole yielded 2 million to 3 million detected templates, corresponding to some 1 million unique clonotypes. Most of the 12 ER+/PR+/HER2- tumors were invasive ductal carcinomas, while the other four were invasive lobular carcinomas.

With regard to this clone: Its target antigen remains unknown. No much larger clonotype is one base removed from it; base qualities were not supplied.

Every sample was amplified as two independent genomic DNA replicates, using roughly 0.5 ug for blood and about 1.4 ug for tumor or normal breast. Following the manufacturer's instructions, the ImmunoSeq Intro kit was used to carry out TCRB sequencing on genomic DNA. The multiplex PCR ran for 30 to 35 cycles using proprietary primers and spike-in control sequences for absolute quantification. Single-end 150-bp reads were used to sequence an 87-bp fragment spanning the CDR3 and the flanking V and J genes. Each lane of an Illumina MiSeq using version 3.0 chemistry carried seven multiplexed samples, with two replicates per sample. Per the source publication's procedure: Raw data were processed with the vendor's proprietary pipeline, and both replicates were merged into a single result per sample. Productive rearrangements sharing the V-gene family, CDR3 amino acid sequence and J-gene segment were defined as clonotypes. Clonality was computed as 1 minus the normalized Shannon entropy (Pielou evenness) of TCRB abundances. To estimate T cell density, the total number of templates was divided by the input cell count, which was inferred from how much DNA went in. Recon with default parameters was used to estimate total repertoire diversity and clonality. A clonotype was considered tumor-enriched if its abundance in tumor exceeded 0.1% and was at least 32-fold higher than its abundance in normal breast. What TCRdb holds here is the immuneACCESS table cut down to in-frame rearrangements. Part of the clones is not present; checked against another copy, under half of the missing clones reflect an unresolved V gene, and the others are unexplained. Clone size and the V and J calls come from that table; the DNA yielded D and trimming. This sample is represented by about 72,000 clones; more than 60% of them were singletons. Of the sample, under 3.5% falls within the top ten clones.

At the junction V is shortened by 7 bases and J by 11 bases; bases outside the gene matches: 14. CDR1 and CDR2 are drawn from the germline V gene: MDHEN, SYDVKM. Including cysteine and phenylalanine, the CDR3 has 14 amino acids. Left in the record is the CDR3 DNA by itself, 42 bases read in frame from the first base. The study profiled bulk TCR beta-chain repertoires in matched peripheral blood, tumor and adjacent normal breast tissue taken from over 15 patients with early-stage breast cancer. Before surgery, about 5-10 mL of whole blood was collected into EDTA tubes and then processed within 2 hours. Peripheral blood mononuclear cells were isolated by Ficoll-Paque centrifugation in SepMate-50 tubes. PBMCs were cryopreserved in aliquots of roughly 2 to 4.5 million cells in about 90% FBS with about 10% DMSO and kept in liquid nitrogen. The Qiagen AllPrep DNA/RNA Mini kit was used for genomic DNA extraction.

Study-level results and caveats: Tumors showed around 2.5-fold higher T cell density and higher clonality than adjacent normal breast tissue. Because the cohort was small, a breakdown by tumor subtype could not be done. Chain pairing and functional markers such as CD4, CD8 and FOXP3 were not captured by bulk genomic DNA sequencing of unsorted cells. Enriched TCRB sequences shared across patients were mostly commonly generated sequences, unlikely to play an important role in the tumor microenvironment. Greater similarity was observed between blood and normal breast repertoires than between blood and tumor repertoires, and tumor was distinguished from normal in about 90% of the 16 patients when each tissue was compared with blood.

Sequencing was carried out using blood. The sequence was obtained from a person between 60 and 70 years old with breast cancer. The rearrangement joined TRBV28 to TRBJ1-1, and 9 junctional nucleotides match TRBD1. The DNA is TGTGCCAGCACCCCGGGACAGGGTCCGGGGCGGGCTTTCTTT. Translated, it gives CASTPGQGPGRAFF. Beyond the CDR3, the reference TRBV28 and TRBJ1-1 genes provide the residues; the full variable domain reads: DVKVTQSSRYLVKRTGEKVFLECVQDMDHENMFWYRQDPGLGLRLIYFSYDVKMKEKGDIPEGYSVSREKKERFSLILESASTNQTSMYLCASTPGQGPGRAFFGQGTRLTVV.